This T cell receptor (beta chain) was captured by sequencing in a study of blood T cell repertoires in COVID-19. Across the whole study: The samples span acute and convalescent COVID-19 from the United States, Italy and Spain.

As originally analysed: Reference gene primer amplification yielded estimated nucleated cell counts. Clones were sequenced by immunoSEQ multiplex PCR, and TCRdb holds only the in-frame ones, with some missing. The DNA was the basis for D and trimming; V, J and clone size are from that table. The data show tens of thousands of clones, 80% to 90% seen once. This clone has only one observation. Losses at the gene ends were 3 bases for V and 8 bases for J; bases not matched to a gene: 6. From germline, CDR1 is ENHRY and CDR2 SYGVKD. The CDR3 contains 14 residues. V is TRBV10-3 and J is TRBJ2-1; 8 bases match TRBD1. The receptor comes from a human donor in a cohort sampled during active COVID-19. The sample consisted of peripheral blood. DNA of the CDR3: TGTGCCATCAGTGATACAGGGGGTATAGATGAGCAGTTCTTC. Encoded protein: CAISDTGGIDEQFF.